Each of the 27 T cell receptor beta chains below was sequenced from the same sample in a study of shared clonotypes between healthy human individuals (TCRdb year 2020). Receptor amplification or capture employed the immunoSEQ multiplex PCR assay. TCRdb holds this immuneACCESS table with in-frame rearrangements only. Some clones are missing; in checked studies, unresolved V genes explain under half, and the rest has no known cause. In this sample the table shows some 1,600,000 clones, 95% to 99% of which occur a single time. The biggest ten clones account for about 0.42% of the sample. Source material: naive CD4+ T cells sorted from blood. The cell subset or site label for this specimen denotes: CD45RA+ positively selected. The receptor source for this set is a man aged 30 to 39 in good health.

This chain links TRBV19 with TRBJ2-7; weak D call: TRBD1 (7 bases). Germline V CDR1 and CDR2: LNHDA, SQIVND (reference sequence). The CDR3 contains 13 residues. V lost 3 bases and J 6 bases, leaving 12 bases between the germline ends. The CDR3 is CASSMVRGAEQYF. The CDR3, as DNA: TGTGCCAGTAGTATGGTCAGGGGGGCCGAGCAGTACTTC.

The CDR3 sequence is CASSPGGLTYTGELFF. CDR3 DNA: TGTGCCAGCAGTCCGGGGGGACTAACTTACACCGGGGAGCTGTTTTTT. The rearrangement joins TRBV25-1 to TRBJ2-2; 7 bases line up with TRBD2. Trimming cost V 5 bases and J 3 bases; bases outside gene matches: 9. Germline V gene data show CDR1 as MGHDK and CDR2 as SYGVNS. The CDR3 has 16 amino acids. Full variable domain (missing parts from reference TRBV25-1 and TRBJ2-2): EADIYQTPRYLVIGTGKKITLECSQTMGHDKMYWYQQDPGMELHLIHYSYGVNSTEKGDLSSESTVSRIRTEHFPLTLESARPSHTSQYLCASSPGGLTYTGELFFGEGSRLTVL.

The chain carries TRBV5-1 and TRBJ1-4, with D perhaps TRBD1 (5 bases). The ends were cut back, 3 bases at V and 1 base at J, with 22 bases in the middle. The CDR3 sequence is 19 residues long. CDR1 is SGHRS, CDR2 YFSETQ, per germline. In DNA form, the CDR3 reads TGCGCCAGCAGCTCCTCAAGGGAGGGGACGGTGGGAACTAATGAAAAACTGTTTTTT. Translated: CASSSSREGTVGTNEKLFF.

This chain connects TRBV9 to TRBJ2-1; tentative D call: TRBD1 (5 bases). Trimming shortened V by 3 bases and J by 8 bases, and 12 bases separated the two germline ends. From germline, CDR1 is SGDLS and CDR2 YYNGEE. This CDR3 has 13 amino acids. The CDR3 protein is CASSGTNRDEQFF. The CDR3 region has the DNA TGTGCCAGCAGCGGGACAAATCGGGATGAGCAGTTCTTC. The full variable domain, rest sourced from reference TRBV9 and TRBJ2-1, is DSGVTQTPKHLITATGQRVTLRCSPRSGDLSVYWYQQSLDQGLQFLIQYYNGEERAKGNILERFSAQQFPDLHSELNLSSLELGDSALYFCASSGTNRDEQFFGPGTRLTVL.

The gene calls are TRBV11-3 and TRBJ1-1, with D hard to call. Germline V gene sequence: CDR1 SGHNT, CDR2 YENEEA. CDR3 size: 13 residues. Trimming left V 7 bases short and J 5 bases short, with 14 bases between. DNA of the CDR3: TGTGCCAGCATGGTTAGGACCTTTACTGAAGCTTTCTTT. Translating gives CASMVRTFTEAFF. The variable domain in full, completed from reference TRBV11-3 and TRBJ1-1, reads EAGVVQSPRYKIIEKKQPVAFWCNPISGHNTLYWYLQNLGQGPELLIRYENEEAVDDSQLPKDRFSAERLKGVDSTLKIQPAELGDSAVYLCASMVRTFTEAFFGQGTRLTVV.

This clone appeared a single time. The chain employs TRBV19 and TRBJ2-1; the match to TRBD2 covers 12 bases. The ends lost 6 bases at V and 7 bases at J; junction bases unmatched: 4. Germline V gene lookup returns CDR1 LNHDA and CDR2 SQIVND (reference sequence). The length of the CDR3 is 14 residues. The CDR3 nucleotides read TGTGCCAGTAGGACTAGCGGGAGCTCGAATGAGCAGTTCTTC. It encodes CASRTSGSSNEQFF.

The chain combines TRBV5-6 with TRBJ1-5; D uncertain. With 6 bases removed from V and 7 bases from J, the gap between germline ends came to 17 bases. Germline loops: CDR1 SGHDT, CDR2 YYEEEE. CDR3 size: 14 residues. CDR3 in amino acids: CASTDWQDLQPQHF. CDR3 nucleotides: TGTGCCAGCACCGATTGGCAGGATCTACAGCCCCAGCATTTT.

CDR3 nucleotide sequence: TGTGCCAGCAGCAGGGACCGGCCTGAGCAGTTCTTC. Protein: CASSRDRPEQFF. This chain connects TRBV7-9 to TRBJ2-1; perhaps D is TRBD1 or TRBD2 (5 bases each). V dropped 5 bases and J dropped 9 bases, with 11 bases sitting between them. The germline V gene encodes CDR1 SEHNR and CDR2 FQNEAQ (reference sequence). The CDR3 is made up of 12 amino acids. Together with reference TRBV7-9 and TRBJ2-1, the CDR3 gives the full variable domain: DTGVSQNPRHKITKRGQNVTFRCDPISEHNRLYWYRQTLGQGPEFLTYFQNEAQLEKSRLLSDRFSAERPKGSFSTLEIQRTEQGDSAMYLCASSRDRPEQFFGPGTRLTVL.

This chain uses TRBV4-1 with TRBJ2-5; no reliable D call. This CDR3 region has 15 residues. V was cut by 0 bases and J by 0 bases, with 8 bases left in between. Germline V gene lookup returns CDR1 MGHRA and CDR2 YSYEKL. The CDR3 bases are TGCGCCAGCAGCCAAGAAGGCAGGAACCAAGAGACCCAGTACTTC. It yields the protein CASSQEGRNQETQYF.

The rearrangement links TRBV29-1 to TRBJ2-3, with D hard to call. Germline CDR1 reads SQVTM; CDR2 reads ANQGSEA. Deletions cut 0 bases from V and 3 bases from J, with 10 bases between. The CDR3 spans 14 residues. CDR3 DNA sequence: TGCAGCGTTGAAGAAAGGGTGTCGACAGATACGCAGTATTTT. It specifies CSVEERVSTDTQYF.

V gene TRBV6-6 combines with J gene TRBJ1-1; weak D call: TRBD1 (5 bases). Trimming shortened V by 7 bases and J by 0 bases, and 12 bases separated the two germline ends. The CDR3 consists of 14 residues. Germline-derived CDR1 and CDR2 are MNHNY and SVGAGI (reference sequence). The CDR3 DNA sequence: TGTGCCAGCAAAAACAGGAGGTTGAACACTGAAGCTTTCTTT. Its protein is CASKNRRLNTEAFF.

V gene TRBV7-9 combines with J gene TRBJ1-5; no reliable D call. V lost 6 bases and J 2 bases, leaving 8 bases between the germline ends. CDR1 is SEHNR and CDR2 is FQNEAQ in the germline V gene (reference sequence). This CDR3 has 13 amino acids. Here the CDR3 reads CASSMMGNQPQHF. CDR3 nucleotides: TGTGCCAGCAGTATGATGGGCAATCAGCCCCAGCATTTT.

The V gene is TRBV27, the J gene TRBJ2-3, with D maybe TRBD1 (6 bases). Trimming stripped 3 bases from V and 3 bases from J, with 22 bases between. The CDR3 extends over 18 amino acids. Germline lookup yields CDR1 MNHEY and CDR2 SMNVEV (reference sequence). This CDR3 is CASSFYPPGATGTDTQYF. The CDR3 nucleotides are TGTGCCAGCAGTTTTTACCCCCCTGGGGCGACAGGAACAGATACGCAGTATTTT.

On this clone: In the same sample, other DNA sequences code for this CDR3. V usage is TRBV28 and J usage is TRBJ2-7; no clear D gene. Germline loops: CDR1 MDHEN, CDR2 SYDVKM. V shed 2 bases and J shed 2 bases, with 7 bases lying between them. The CDR3 extends over 13 amino acids. CDR3 DNA sequence: TGTGCCAGCAGTTTAGGGGTTCCCTACGAGCAGTACTTC. Amino acids: CASSLGVPYEQYF.

Written as DNA, the CDR3 is TGTGCCTGGAGTGAAAAAGGCAATCAGCCCCAGCATTTT. This sequence encodes CAWSEKGNQPQHF. The J gene is TRBJ1-5, the V gene TRBV30; D remains ambiguous. The CDR3 is made up of 13 amino acids. With 1 base removed from V and 2 bases from J, the gap between germline ends came to 6 bases. Germline lookup yields CDR1 GTSNPN and CDR2 SVGIG (reference sequence).

To note about this clone: Other DNA sequences in this sample translate to the same CDR3. The chain links TRBV19 to TRBJ2-1; 7 bases are a match to TRBD2. J was trimmed by 0 bases and V by 5 bases; bases with no gene match: 4. The V gene's germline CDR1 is LNHDA and CDR2 SQIVND (reference sequence). The CDR3 extends over 15 amino acids. The CDR3 region has the DNA TGTGCCAGTAGTGCTAGCGGAAGCTCCTACAATGAGCAGTTCTTC. This sequence encodes CASSASGSSYNEQFF.

The chain employs TRBV12-5 and TRBJ1-2; D is uncertain. The germline CDR1 and CDR2 sequences are LGHNT and FRNRAP. The V end was cut by 6 bases, the J end by 4 bases, with 18 bases between. The CDR3 loop spans 15 amino acids. The CDR3 coding sequence is TGTGCTAGTGGCCCCATCCCCGACAAGATCTATGGCTACACCTTC. Translated: CASGPIPDKIYGYTF.

V usage is TRBV18 and J usage is TRBJ1-2; 8 bases align to TRBD1. The V gene end was trimmed by 2 bases and the J gene end by 0 bases; junction bases not matched to a gene: 8. This CDR3 comprises 17 residues. From germline, CDR1 is KGHSH and CDR2 LQKENI. The CDR3 spells CASSPEQGANTNYGYTF. DNA for the CDR3: TGTGCCAGCTCACCAGAGCAGGGGGCAAATACTAACTATGGCTACACCTTC.

The count of this clone is one. This chain joins TRBV19 and TRBJ2-1; TRBD1 or TRBD2 may be the D gene (5 bases each). The CDR3 consists of 14 residues. Trimming shortened V by 1 base and J by 11 bases, and 15 bases separated the two germline ends. CDR1 and CDR2 (germline): LNHDA, SQIVND (reference sequence). CDR3 sequence: CASSIGGPPAQQFF. The CDR3 DNA follows: TGTGCCAGTAGTATAGGGGGACCTCCCGCTCAGCAGTTCTTC.

On this clone itself: The sample holds other DNA sequences that translate to the same CDR3. CDR3 loop: CASSQSGLSTDTQYF. In DNA, the CDR3 is TGCGCCAGCAGCCAATCCGGACTATCCACAGATACGCAGTATTTT. The chain carries TRBV4-1 and TRBJ2-3, with D perhaps TRBD2 (6 bases). Germline loops: CDR1 MGHRA, CDR2 YSYEKL. Trimming left V 2 bases short and J 2 bases short, with 11 bases between. This CDR3 is built from 15 residues.

V is TRBV5-1 and J is TRBJ2-3; 14 bases align to TRBD2. The CDR3 covers 17 residues. V was clipped by 4 bases and J by 2 bases; unmatched bases: 6. Germline CDR1 is SGHRS and CDR2 is YFSETQ. CDR3 bases: TGCGCCAGCAGCAACGGACTAGCGGGAGGTACCACAGATACGCAGTATTTT. Translation: CASSNGLAGGTTDTQYF.

The chain uses TRBV21-1 and TRBJ2-5. TRBV21-1 is designated a pseudogene. CDR3 length: 18 amino acids. The CDR3 DNA reads TGTGCCAGCAGCAAACAGGACGGGGCAGGCGCCGGCCAAGAGACCCAGTACTTC. Amino acid sequence: CASSKQDGAGAGQETQYF.

The V gene is TRBV29-1, the J gene TRBJ2-1; 11 bases align to TRBD2. There are 14 residues in the CDR3. Germline V lookup: CDR1 SQVTM, CDR2 ANQGSEA. The junction had 6 bases not matched to a gene; V was cut back by 7 bases and J by 4 bases. The CDR3 sequence is CSGSLAGVYNEQFF. The CDR3 DNA follows: TGCAGCGGCTCACTAGCGGGAGTATACAATGAGCAGTTCTTC.

The chain has TRBV5-1 and TRBJ1-4; 8 nucleotides agree with TRBD1. V trimming: 2 bases; J trimming: 8 bases; junction bases outside the gene matches: 5. The CDR3 is 14 amino acids. The germline V gene has CDR1 SGHRS and CDR2 YFSETQ. CDR3: CASSFQGAREKLFF. For the CDR3, the DNA is TGCGCCAGCAGCTTTCAGGGGGCGCGGGAAAAACTGTTTTTT. Supplemented by reference TRBV5-1 and TRBJ1-4, the full variable domain reads KAGVTQTPRYLIKTRGQQVTLSCSPISGHRSVSWYQQTPGQGLQFLFEYFSETQRNKGNFPGRFSGRQFSNSRSEMNVSTLELGDSALYLCASSFQGAREKLFFGSGTQLSVL.

The chain employs TRBV7-9 and TRBJ2-7; a weak D match, TRBD1 (6 bases). The germline CDR1 and CDR2 sequences are SEHNR and FQNEAQ (reference sequence). CDR3 length equals 14 residues. Trimming took off 3 bases at V and 6 bases at J, with 15 bases between the two ends. The CDR3 sequence is CASSFQGPSLEQYF. In DNA, the CDR3 is TGTGCCAGCAGCTTTCAGGGGCCATCGCTCGAGCAGTACTTC.

Regarding this clone: One end of the junction is discordant with germline, which a read error may explain. The chain links TRBV7-7 to TRBJ2-7, with 8 bases lining up with TRBD1. The CDR3 is 16 amino acids. The germline CDR1 and CDR2 sequences are SSHAT and FNYEAQ (reference sequence). CDR3 nucleotide sequence: TGTGCTAGCAGCCCCTTAGGGGGACAGGACTCCTACGAGCAGTACTTC. Translating gives CASSPLGGQDSYEQYF.

Remarks on this clone: This specimen includes other DNA sequences encoding the same CDR3. The chain employs TRBV28 and TRBJ2-7; D possibly corresponds to TRBD1 (5 bases). CDR3 length: 14 residues. Germline CDR1 is MDHEN and CDR2 is SYDVKM. Trimming removed 2 bases from V and 2 bases from J, with 10 bases in between. The CDR3 sequence is CASSLRGPTYEQYF. CDR3 DNA sequence: TGTGCCAGCAGTTTAAGGGGCCCTACCTACGAGCAGTACTTC.